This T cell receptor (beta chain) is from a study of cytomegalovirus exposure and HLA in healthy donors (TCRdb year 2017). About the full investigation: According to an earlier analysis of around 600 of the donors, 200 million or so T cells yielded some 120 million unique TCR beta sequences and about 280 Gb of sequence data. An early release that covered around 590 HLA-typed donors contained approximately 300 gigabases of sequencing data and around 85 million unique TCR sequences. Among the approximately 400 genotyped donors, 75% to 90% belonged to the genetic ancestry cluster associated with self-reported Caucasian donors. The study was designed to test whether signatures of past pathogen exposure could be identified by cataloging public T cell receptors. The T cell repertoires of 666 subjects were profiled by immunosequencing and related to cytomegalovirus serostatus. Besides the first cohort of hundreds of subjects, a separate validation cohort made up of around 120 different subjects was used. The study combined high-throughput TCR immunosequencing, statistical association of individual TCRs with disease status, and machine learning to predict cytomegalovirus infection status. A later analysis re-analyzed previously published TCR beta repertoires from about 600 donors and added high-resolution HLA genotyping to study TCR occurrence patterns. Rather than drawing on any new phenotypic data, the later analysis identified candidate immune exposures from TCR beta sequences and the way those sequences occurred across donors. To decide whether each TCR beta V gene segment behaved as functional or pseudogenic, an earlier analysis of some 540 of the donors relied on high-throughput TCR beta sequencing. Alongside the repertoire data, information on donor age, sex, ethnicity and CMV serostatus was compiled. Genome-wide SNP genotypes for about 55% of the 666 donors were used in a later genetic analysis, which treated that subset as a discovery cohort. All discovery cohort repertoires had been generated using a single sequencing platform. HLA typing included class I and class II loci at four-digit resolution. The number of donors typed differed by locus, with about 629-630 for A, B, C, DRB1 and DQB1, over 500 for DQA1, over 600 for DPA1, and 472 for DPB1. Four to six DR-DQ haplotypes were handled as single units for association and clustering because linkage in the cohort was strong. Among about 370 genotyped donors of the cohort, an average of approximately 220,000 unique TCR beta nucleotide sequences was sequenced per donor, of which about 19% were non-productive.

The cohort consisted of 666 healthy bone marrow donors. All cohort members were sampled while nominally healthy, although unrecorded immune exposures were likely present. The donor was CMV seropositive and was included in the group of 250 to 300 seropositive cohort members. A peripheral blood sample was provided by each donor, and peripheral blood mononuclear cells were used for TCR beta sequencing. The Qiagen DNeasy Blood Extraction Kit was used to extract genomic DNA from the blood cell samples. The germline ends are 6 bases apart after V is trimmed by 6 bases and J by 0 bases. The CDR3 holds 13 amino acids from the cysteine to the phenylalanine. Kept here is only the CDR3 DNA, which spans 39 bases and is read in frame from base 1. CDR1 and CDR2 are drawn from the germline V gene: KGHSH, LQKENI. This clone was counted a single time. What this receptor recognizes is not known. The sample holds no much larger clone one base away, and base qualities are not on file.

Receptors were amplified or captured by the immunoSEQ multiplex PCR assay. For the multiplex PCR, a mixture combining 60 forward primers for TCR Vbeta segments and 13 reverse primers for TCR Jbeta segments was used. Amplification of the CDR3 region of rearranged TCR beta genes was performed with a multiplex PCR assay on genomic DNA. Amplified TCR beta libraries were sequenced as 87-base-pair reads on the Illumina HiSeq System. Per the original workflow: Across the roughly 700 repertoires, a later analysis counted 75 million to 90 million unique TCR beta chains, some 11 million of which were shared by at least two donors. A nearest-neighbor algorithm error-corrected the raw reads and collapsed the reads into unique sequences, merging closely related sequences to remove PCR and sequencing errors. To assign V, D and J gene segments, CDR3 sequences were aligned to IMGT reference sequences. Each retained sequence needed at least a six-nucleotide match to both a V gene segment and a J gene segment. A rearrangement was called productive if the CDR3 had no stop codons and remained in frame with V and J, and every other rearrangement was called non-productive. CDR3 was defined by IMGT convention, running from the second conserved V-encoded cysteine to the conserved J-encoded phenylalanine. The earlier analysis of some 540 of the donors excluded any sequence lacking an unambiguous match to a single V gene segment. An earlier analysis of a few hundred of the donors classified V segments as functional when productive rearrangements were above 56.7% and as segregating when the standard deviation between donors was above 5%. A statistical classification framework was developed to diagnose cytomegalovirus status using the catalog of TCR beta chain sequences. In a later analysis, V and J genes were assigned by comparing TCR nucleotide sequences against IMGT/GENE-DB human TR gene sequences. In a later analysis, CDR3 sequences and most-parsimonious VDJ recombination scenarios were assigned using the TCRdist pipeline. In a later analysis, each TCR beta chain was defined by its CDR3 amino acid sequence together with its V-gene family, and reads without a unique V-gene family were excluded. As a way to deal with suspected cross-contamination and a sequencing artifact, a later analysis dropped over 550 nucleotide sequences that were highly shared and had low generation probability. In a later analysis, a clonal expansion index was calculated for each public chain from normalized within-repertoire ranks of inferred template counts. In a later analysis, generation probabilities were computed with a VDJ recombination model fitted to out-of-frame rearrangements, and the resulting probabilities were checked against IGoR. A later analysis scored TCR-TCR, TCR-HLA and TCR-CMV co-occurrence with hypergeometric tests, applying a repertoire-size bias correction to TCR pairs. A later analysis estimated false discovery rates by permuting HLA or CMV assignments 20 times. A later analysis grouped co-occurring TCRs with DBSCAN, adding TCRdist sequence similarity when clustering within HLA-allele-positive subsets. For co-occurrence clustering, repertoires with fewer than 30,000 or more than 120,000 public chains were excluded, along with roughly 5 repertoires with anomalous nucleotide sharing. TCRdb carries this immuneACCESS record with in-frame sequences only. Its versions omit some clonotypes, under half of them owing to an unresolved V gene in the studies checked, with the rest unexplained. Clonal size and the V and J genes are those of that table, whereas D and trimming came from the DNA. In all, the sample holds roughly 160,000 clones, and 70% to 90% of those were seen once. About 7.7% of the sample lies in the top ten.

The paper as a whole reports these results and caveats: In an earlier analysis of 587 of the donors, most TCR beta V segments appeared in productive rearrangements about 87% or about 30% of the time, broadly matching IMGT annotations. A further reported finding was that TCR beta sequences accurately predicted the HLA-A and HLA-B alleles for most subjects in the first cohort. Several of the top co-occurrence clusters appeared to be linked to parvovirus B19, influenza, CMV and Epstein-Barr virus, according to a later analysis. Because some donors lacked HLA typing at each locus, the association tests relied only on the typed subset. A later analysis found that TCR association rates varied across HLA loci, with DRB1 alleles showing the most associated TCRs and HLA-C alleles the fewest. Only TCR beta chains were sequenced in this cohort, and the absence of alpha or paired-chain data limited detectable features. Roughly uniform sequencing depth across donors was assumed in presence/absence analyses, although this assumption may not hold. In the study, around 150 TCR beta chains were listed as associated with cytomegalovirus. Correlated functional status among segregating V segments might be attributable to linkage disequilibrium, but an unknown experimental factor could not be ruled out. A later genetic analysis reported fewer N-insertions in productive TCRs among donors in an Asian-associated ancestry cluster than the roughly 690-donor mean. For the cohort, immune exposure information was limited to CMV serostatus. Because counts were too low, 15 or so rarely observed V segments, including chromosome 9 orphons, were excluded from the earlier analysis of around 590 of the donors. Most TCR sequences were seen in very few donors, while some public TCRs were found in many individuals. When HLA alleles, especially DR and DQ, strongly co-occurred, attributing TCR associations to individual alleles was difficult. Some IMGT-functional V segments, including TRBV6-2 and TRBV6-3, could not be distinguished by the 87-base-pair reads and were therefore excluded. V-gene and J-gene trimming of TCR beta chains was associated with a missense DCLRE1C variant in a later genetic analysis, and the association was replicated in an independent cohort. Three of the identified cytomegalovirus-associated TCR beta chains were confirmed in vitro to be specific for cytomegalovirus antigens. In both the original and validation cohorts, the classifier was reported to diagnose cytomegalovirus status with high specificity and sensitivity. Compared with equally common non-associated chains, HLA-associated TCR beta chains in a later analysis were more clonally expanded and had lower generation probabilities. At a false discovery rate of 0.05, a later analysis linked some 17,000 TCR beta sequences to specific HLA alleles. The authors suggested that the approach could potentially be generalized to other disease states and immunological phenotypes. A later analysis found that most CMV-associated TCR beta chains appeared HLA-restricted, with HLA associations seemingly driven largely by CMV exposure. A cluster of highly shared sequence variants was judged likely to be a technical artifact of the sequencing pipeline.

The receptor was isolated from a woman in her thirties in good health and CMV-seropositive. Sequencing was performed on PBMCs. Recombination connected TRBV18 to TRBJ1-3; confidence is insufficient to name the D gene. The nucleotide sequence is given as TGTGCCAGCTCCCCCGGCTCTGGAAACACCATATATTTT. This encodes CASSPGSGNTIYF.